Listed below are T cell receptor beta chains from one sample, sequenced in a study of cytomegalovirus exposure and HLA in healthy donors. Sequenced by immunoSEQ multiplex PCR; TCRdb stores in-frame clones only, minus some. The data contain under 150,000 clones, 77% of them singletons. Material for sequencing was PBMCs. These receptors were obtained from a woman aged 50 to 65 in good health and CMV-seronegative. The CDR3 runs from the conserved cysteine through the conserved F or W. D genes are given only for firm matches. Size tells how often a clone was seen (once, few, many) or the class of an expanded clone, and some rows leave it out.

d_call clone_size j_call v_call cdr3_aa cdr3_nt
- - TRBJ1-4 TRBV2 CASSDSLRNEKLFF TGTGCCAGCAGTGATTCACTGCGAAATGAAAAACTGTTTTTT
TRBD1 - TRBJ2-3 TRBV5-1 CASSLGQGGADTQYF TGCGCCAGCAGCTTGGGACAGGGGGGGGCAGATACGCAGTATTTT
TRBD2 - TRBJ2-5 TRBV5-1 CASSLRFGGAAGGHQGTQYF TGCGCCAGCAGCTTGAGATTTGGAGGGGCAGCGGGGGGCCACCAAGGGACCCAGTACTTC
TRBD2 - TRBJ2-3 TRBV18 CASSRDSGVYTDTQYF TGTGCCAGCTCACGGGATAGCGGGGTCTACACAGATACGCAGTATTTT
- - TRBJ1-2 TRBV16 CASSQSGQRVTF TGTGCCAGCAGCCAATCGGGCCAGCGGGTCACCTTC
TRBD1 few TRBJ1-2 TRBV29-1 CSGADREVHGYTF TGCAGCGGCGCGGACAGGGAAGTGCATGGCTACACCTTC
- - TRBJ2-7 TRBV11-2 CASSLRPPRSGSYEQYF TGTGCCAGCAGCTTACGGCCACCGCGGTCGGGTTCCTACGAGCAGTACTTC
- - TRBJ1-3 TRBV2 CASSGIQGLSGNTIYF TGTGCCAGCAGTGGGATTCAGGGTCTTTCTGGAAACACCATATATTTT
- few TRBJ2-2 TRBV7-6 CASSLVSPGANTGELFF TGTGCCAGCAGCTTAGTATCTCCAGGGGCTAACACCGGGGAGCTGTTTTTT
TRBD2 - TRBJ2-1 TRBV10-2 CASSEWRGAYSYNEQFF TGCGCCAGCAGTGAGTGGCGGGGGGCATACTCCTACAATGAGCAGTTCTTC
TRBD1 - TRBJ2-6 TRBV30 CAWEWGDRTLSGANVLTF TGTGCCTGGGAGTGGGGGGACAGGACCCTCTCTGGGGCCAACGTCCTGACTTTC
TRBD1 - TRBJ1-4 TRBV27 CASSFSRNTFQGAGGKLFF TGTGCCAGCAGTTTCTCCCGCAACACTTTCCAGGGGGCGGGTGGAAAACTGTTTTTT
TRBD2 - TRBJ2-3 TRBV27 CASSLSSGGPSTDTQYF TGTGCCAGCAGTTTATCTAGCGGGGGCCCTAGCACAGATACGCAGTATTTT
- few TRBJ2-3 TRBV7-8 CASLAPGDTQYF TGTGCCAGTCTTGCGCCCGGAGATACGCAGTATTTT
TRBD1 - TRBJ2-7 TRBV28 CASRGQGTYEQYF TGTGCCAGCAGGGGACAGGGGACCTACGAGCAGTACTTC
- - TRBJ1-2 TRBV11-2 CASSLERGLNYGYTF TGTGCCAGCAGCTTAGAGCGGGGCCTCAACTATGGCTACACCTTC
TRBD2 - TRBJ2-1 TRBV28 CASSLLSGGGYNEQFF TGTGCCAGCAGTTTACTAAGCGGGGGCGGATACAATGAGCAGTTCTTC
- once TRBJ2-5 TRBV11-3 CASSLDPPGETQYF TGTGCCAGCAGCTTAGACCCCCCCGGGGAGACCCAGTACTTC
TRBD1 - TRBJ2-3 TRBV7-9 CASSRDRAVDTQYF TGTGCCAGCAGCCGGGACAGGGCGGTAGATACGCAGTATTTT
- - TRBJ1-2 TRBV29-1 CSARGDGYTF TGCAGCGCGCGGGGGGATGGCTACACCTTC
- - TRBJ1-4 TRBV6-6 CASSYRGGDEKLFF TGTGCCAGCAGTTATAGGGGTGGGGATGAAAAACTGTTTTTT
TRBD2 - TRBJ2-7 TRBV27 CASSLGGALYEQYF TGTGCCAGCAGTCTCGGGGGGGCGCTCTACGAGCAGTACTTC
- - TRBJ2-1 TRBV5-1 CASSLRQATYYNEQFF TGCGCCAGCAGCCTAAGACAGGCCACCTACTACAATGAGCAGTTCTTC
- few TRBJ1-5 TRBV28 CASQRGGGNQPQHF TGTGCCAGCCAGCGTGGTGGAGGCAATCAGCCCCAGCATTTT
- - TRBJ1-5 TRBV5-6 CASSSGPYSNQPQHF TGTGCCAGCAGCTCGGGTCCTTATAGCAATCAGCCCCAGCATTTT
- - TRBJ2-1 TRBV2 CASRTPDYGSYNEQFF TGTGCCAGCAGAACCCCCGACTACGGATCCTACAATGAGCAGTTCTTC
- once TRBJ1-6 TRBV7-2 CASSPRGWSYNSPLHF TGTGCCAGCAGCCCCCGGGGATGGTCCTATAATTCACCCCTCCACTTT
TRBD1 - TRBJ1-6 TRBV5-4 CASSLAGGYYNSPLHF TGTGCCAGCAGCTTGGCAGGGGGGTACTATAATTCACCCCTCCACTTT
TRBD1 few TRBJ1-2 TRBV2 CASSRDRGTYGYTF TGTGCCAGCAGCAGGGACAGGGGAACTTATGGCTACACCTTC
- - TRBJ1-2 TRBV5-1 CASSLEGAEYGYTF TGCGCCAGCAGCTTGGAAGGGGCCGAGTATGGCTACACCTTC
TRBD1 - TRBJ1-4 TRBV9 CASSVETGPPNEKLFF TGTGCCAGCAGCGTAGAGACAGGGCCCCCTAATGAAAAACTGTTTTTT
TRBD2 - TRBJ2-7 TRBV6-5 CASTPGLAGYEQYF TGTGCCAGCACCCCGGGACTAGCGGGCTACGAGCAGTACTTC
- - TRBJ1-3 TRBV21-1 CASSKAGQMGNTIYF TGTGCCAGCAGCAAGGCGGGACAGATGGGAAACACCATATATTTT
- - TRBJ2-7 TRBV7-2 CASSFFENEQYF TGTGCCAGCAGCTTTTTCGAGAACGAGCAGTACTTC
TRBD1 - TRBJ2-3 TRBV5-1 CASSLEQGDTDTQYF TGCGCCAGCAGCTTGGAGCAGGGGGACACAGATACGCAGTATTTT
TRBD2 few TRBJ2-7 TRBV5-4 CASSPLGGAGSYEQYF TGTGCCAGCAGTCCACTCGGGGGGGCGGGCTCCTACGAGCAGTACTTC
- - TRBJ2-5 TRBV6-6 CASSPARTGRGETQYF TGTGCCAGCAGTCCCGCGAGGACAGGGAGGGGGGAGACCCAGTACTTC
- - TRBJ1-2 TRBV28 CASRHRGLGYTF TGTGCCAGCCGACACCGGGGTTTAGGCTACACCTTC
- - TRBJ1-5 TRBV30 CAWRDHGGHQPQHF TGTGCCTGGAGGGATCACGGGGGACATCAGCCCCAGCATTTT
TRBD2 - TRBJ2-5 TRBV5-4 CASGTIQETQYF TGTGCCAGCGGGACTATACAAGAGACCCAGTACTTC
- - TRBJ1-2 TRBV28 CASSPQYGYTF TGTGCCAGCAGTCCCCAGTATGGCTACACCTTC
- - TRBJ1-1 TRBV4-1 CASSQGRGGAFF TGCGCCAGCAGCCAAGGCAGGGGTGGAGCTTTCTTT
TRBD2 - TRBJ2-2 TRBV11-1 CASSKGLAENLGELFF TGTGCCAGCAGCAAGGGACTAGCGGAGAACCTCGGGGAGCTGTTTTTT
- - TRBJ2-1 TRBV18 CASSLLTDSNEQFF TGTGCCAGCTCACTACTTACCGACAGCAATGAGCAGTTCTTC
- - TRBJ1-2 TRBV27 CASRDRDGYTF TGTGCCAGCAGGGACAGAGATGGCTACACCTTC